This T cell receptor (beta chain) was identified during a study of low-dose radiotherapy and immunotherapy resistance in tumors. Looking at the study overall: Cohort 1 was treated with 0.5 Gy per fraction at 2-week intervals, amounting to 6.5 Gy overall. Individuals in Cohort 2 had 1 Gy per fraction every two weeks, adding up to 13 Gy over 26 weeks. One day prior to radiation and immunotherapy, intravenous cyclophosphamide at 200 mg/m2 was given, repeated every two weeks.

In its sample, this clonotype was seen many times. TRAV- and TRBV-specific primers primed first-strand cDNA, covering alpha and beta chains. The PCR that amplified TCRs ran for 20 cycles, relying on a constant-region primer and a V-primer adapter. TCRdb ran MiXCR on the reads and lists one entry per CDR3 protein. The sample contains 50,000 or so distinct CDR3 sequences, about 23% of which appear only once. This CDR3 comprises 16 residues. The V segment lost 1 base and the J segment 4 bases; nucleotides outside the gene matches: 9. Germline CDR1 KGHSH, CDR2 LQKENI. The time point is: after trial treatment. Treatment defined: LDRT plus nivolumab, ipilimumab, low-dose cyclophosphamide and aspirin (RACIN trial). Donors were dosed with nivolumab and ipilimumab; they also received aspirin, low-dose cyclophosphamide and low-dose radiotherapy.

The sequence came from a male donor with prostate cancer. The material sequenced was PBMCs, taken after low-dose radiotherapy plus immunotherapy. The chain employs TRBV18 and TRBJ2-5, with TRBD2 identical over 7 bases. The CDR3 loop reads CASSPRRGRGGETQYF. For the CDR3, the DNA is TGTGCCAGCTCACCACGTCGCGGGAGAGGAGGAGAGACCCAGTACTTC.